One T cell receptor (beta chain) is described in this entry. Its antigen is not known. Sequenced by immunoSEQ multiplex PCR; TCRdb stores in-frame clones only, minus some. The profile shows 25,000 to 30,000 clones, approximately 80% of them singletons. The data derive from a study of neoadjuvant nivolumab and ipilimumab in lung cancer. General study results and limits: Blood richness before therapy tracked richness in tumors resected after neoadjuvant therapy. Resected tumors had greater TCR richness and clonality than uninvolved lung. TCR clonality did not significantly correlate with pathologic tumor regression.

This receptor was identified in an adult with non-small cell lung cancer. Source: peripheral blood, taken before neoadjuvant nivolumab, alone or with ipilimumab.

DNA for the CDR3: TGTGCCAGCAGCTACACTCGGGCCCAGTACTTC. This codes for CASSYTRAQYF. The chain has TRBV28 and TRBJ2-5; D is unresolved. This CDR3 has 11 amino acids. Trimming removed 6 bases at V and 9 bases at J, with 11 bases between. CDR1 MDHEN and CDR2 SYDVKM come from the germline V gene.